The 11 T cell receptor beta chains below all came from one sample that was sequenced in a study of blood T cell repertoires in COVID-19. Generated by immunoSEQ multiplex PCR, the TCRdb table keeps only in-frame clones and is missing some. The sample yields 150,000 to 200,000 clones, 80% to 85% seen once. What was sequenced was peripheral blood. These receptors were collected from a human donor with acute or convalescent COVID-19. The donor label of this sample is uncertain.

The V call is TRBV12-3 or TRBV12-4, the J call TRBJ1-4, with no clear D. This CDR3 region has 13 residues. V was trimmed by 6 bases and J by 7 bases, leaving 12 bases between them. The CDR3 coding sequence is TGTGCCAGCAGCACTGGACTTGGTGAAAAACTGTTTTTT. Protein product: CASSTGLGEKLFF.

Turning to this clone: This CDR3 is also generated by other DNA sequences in the sample. This chain links TRBV11-2 with TRBJ1-3; TRBD1 might be the D (6 bases). V lost 2 bases and J 4 bases, leaving 9 bases between the germline ends. CDR1 is SGHAT, CDR2 FQNNGV, per germline. The CDR3 has 14 residues. CDR3 nucleotides: TGTGCCAGCAGCTTACGGGGGGCCGGAAACACCATATATTTT. Amino acids: CASSLRGAGNTIYF.

The rearrangement joins TRBV19 to TRBJ1-1; D is unclear. Germline CDR1 and CDR2: LNHDA and SQIVND (reference sequence). Between the trimmed V and J ends, which lost 5 bases and 4 bases, there was a span of 23 bases. This CDR3 comprises 17 residues. The CDR3 sequence is CASSPVGAAVGFTEAFF. The CDR3 nucleotides are TGTGCCAGTAGTCCGGTGGGAGCCGCCGTCGGCTTCACTGAAGCTTTCTTT.

In DNA, the CDR3 is TGTGCCGGAGGACAGGGGGGAAACTACGAGCAGTACTTC. Translating gives CAGGQGGNYEQYF. The chain employs TRBV30 and TRBJ2-7; 10 nucleotides agree with TRBD1. V was pared by 8 bases and J by 3 bases, with 7 bases of the junction left unmatched. CDR1 and CDR2 (germline): GTSNPN, SVGIG (reference sequence). The CDR3 extends over 13 amino acids.

The genes are TRBV5-1 and TRBJ1-1; possible D gene TRBD1, 6 bases. The V gene's germline CDR1 is SGHRS and CDR2 YFSETQ. Trimming took off 0 bases at V and 5 bases at J, with 14 bases between the two ends. The CDR3 runs 15 residues. The CDR3 DNA is TGCGCCAGCAGCTTGGAGGTGGGGGCGCCGACTGAAGCTTTCTTT. Translating it yields CASSLEVGAPTEAFF.

This chain links TRBV30 with TRBJ2-2; tentative D call: TRBD1 (6 bases). Looked up from germline, CDR1 is GTSNPN and CDR2 is SVGIG (reference sequence). The ends were cut back, 0 bases at V and 5 bases at J, with 16 bases in the middle. The CDR3 is made up of 16 amino acids. The CDR3 coding sequence is TGTGCCTGGAGTGTACGTCGACAGGCATCGACCGGGGAGCTGTTTTTT. Protein: CAWSVRRQASTGELFF.

The genes are TRBV7-9 and TRBJ1-5, with D unresolved. CDR3 length: 14 amino acids. Trimming cost V 2 bases and J 3 bases, with 8 bases left between them. CDR1 SEHNR and CDR2 FQNEAQ come from the germline V gene (reference sequence). CDR3 DNA: TGTGCCAGCAGCTTACGGGTCCCCAATCAGCCCCAGCATTTT. Amino acids: CASSLRVPNQPQHF. The whole variable domain, remainder taken from reference TRBV7-9 and TRBJ1-5, is DTGVSQNPRHKITKRGQNVTFRCDPISEHNRLYWYRQTLGQGPEFLTYFQNEAQLEKSRLLSDRFSAERPKGSFSTLEIQRTEQGDSAMYLCASSLRVPNQPQHFGDGTRLSIL.

The chain couples TRBV30 to TRBJ2-7; 10 bases are a match to TRBD2. Trimming at V came to 3 bases and at J to 11 bases, leaving 16 bases not matched to a gene. This CDR3 has 15 amino acids. The germline CDR1 and CDR2 sequences are GTSNPN and SVGIG (reference sequence). DNA for the CDR3: TGTGCCTGGAGCGCCCGCGGACTAGCGGCCGCATCCGAGTACTTC. The encoded protein is CAWSARGLAAASEYF.

The chain joins TRBV2 to TRBJ1-1; TRBD1 matches at 8 bases. The trim removed 7 bases at V and 1 base at J, leaving 2 bases unmatched. The CDR3 covers 13 residues. Per germline, CDR1 SNHLY and CDR2 FYNNEI. CDR3 in amino acids: CASKGTGNTEAFF. CDR3 nucleotides: TGTGCCAGCAAAGGGACAGGGAACACTGAAGCTTTCTTT.

The rearrangement links TRBV3-1 (or the pseudogene TRBV3-2) to TRBJ1-4, with D hard to call. There are 17 residues in the CDR3. Trimming stripped 1 base from V and 0 bases from J, with 12 bases between. Germline V CDR1 and CDR2: LGHDT, YNNKEL (reference sequence). The CDR3 is CASSQASGTATNEKLFF. The DNA for the CDR3 is TGTGCCAGCAGCCAAGCGAGCGGAACCGCAACTAATGAAAAACTGTTTTTT.

This clone was counted only a few times. The sample contains more than one DNA sequence encoding this CDR3. The J gene is TRBJ2-3, the V gene TRBV28, with 10 bases that match TRBD2. V gave up 3 bases and J gave up 0 bases; unmatched junction bases: 3. The CDR3 spans 16 residues. Per the germline V gene, CDR1 is MDHEN and CDR2 is SYDVKM. The CDR3 sequence is CASSFLTSGSTDTQYF. The CDR3 nucleotides are TGTGCCAGCAGTTTCTTGACTAGCGGGAGCACAGATACGCAGTATTTT.